These 6 T cell receptor beta chains were sequenced from one sample in a study of T cells after yellow fever vaccination. TCRdb processed the 5' RACE reads anew with MiXCR; each CDR3 protein has one entry. Among 300,000 to 350,000 distinct CDR3 sequences listed, 3.5% to 4.5% were seen once. The input for sequencing was PBMCs, taken 15 days after the yellow fever booster vaccination. These receptors all come from a man younger than 35 who received the YFV17D yellow fever vaccine.

This clonotype was detected ten times or more. The genes are TRBV7-2 and TRBJ1-2; TRBD1 is a possible D gene (5 bases). The germline CDR1 and CDR2 sequences are SGHTA and FQGNSA. V was clipped by 9 bases and J by 7 bases, with 18 bases between them. The CDR3 has 13 residues. CDR3 DNA: TGTGCCAGTGGCGCTAGACAGCTTCTTGGCTACACCTTC. Its protein is CASGARQLLGYTF.

The chain recombines TRBV5-5 with TRBJ2-3, with D unresolved. The ends were cut back, 0 bases at V and 2 bases at J, with 13 bases in the middle. The germline gives CDR1 SGHKS, CDR2 YYEKEE (reference sequence). The CDR3 runs to 16 residues. In DNA form, the CDR3 reads TGTGCCAGCAGCTTGGGGTTTGGGTCCTTCACAGATACGCAGTATTTT. Encoded protein: CASSLGFGSFTDTQYF.

This clonotype was seen many times. This chain joins TRBV6-2 or TRBV6-3 and TRBJ2-7; D could derive from TRBD1 or TRBD2 (5 bases each). The CDR3 sequence is 14 residues long. Per germline, CDR1 MNHEY and CDR2 SVGEGT. V was trimmed by 6 bases and J by 2 bases, leaving 14 bases between them. The CDR3 bases are TGTGCCAGCAGCCGGGACCTTAACACCTACGAGCAGTACGTC. Translation gives CASSRDLNTYEQYV.

This clonotype was recorded many times. This chain links TRBV7-6 with TRBJ1-1; D perhaps matches TRBD1 (5 bases). V was clipped by 0 bases and J by 1 base, with 18 bases between them. This CDR3 has 18 amino acids. Germline V lookup: CDR1 SGHVS, CDR2 FNYEAQ. The CDR3, as DNA: TGTGCCAGCAGCTTAGCTCGTCGAGGGGCCGGTGGGAACACTGAAGCTTTCTTT. Amino acids: CASSLARRGAGGNTEAFF.

The V call is TRBV7-8, the J call TRBJ1-6; D gene uncertain. The V end lost 5 bases, the J end lost 0 bases, and 14 bases lay between the germline ends. CDR3 length: 17 amino acids. Germline V gene sequence: CDR1 SGHVS, CDR2 FQNEAQ. CDR3: CASSLWPLSSYNSPLHF. DNA of the CDR3: TGTGCCAGCAGCCTTTGGCCTCTTAGCTCCTATAATTCACCCCTCCACTTT.

This clonotype was counted between two and nine times. V usage is TRBV7-2 and J usage is TRBJ2-1; D could derive from TRBD1 or TRBD2 (5 bases each). This CDR3 has 16 amino acids. In germline, CDR1 is SGHTA, CDR2 FQGNSA. V lost 3 bases and J 6 bases, leaving 18 bases between the germline ends. The CDR3 sequence is CASSFLGRAITNEQFF. The CDR3 coding sequence is TGTGCCAGCAGCTTTTTGGGACGAGCCATAACCAATGAGCAGTTCTTC.